These 21 T cell receptor beta chains were sequenced from one sample in a study of T-cell reconstitution after alpha-beta-depleted transplantation in children (dated by TCRdb to 2016 to 2018). Receptor libraries were prepared by PCR. Sequencing relied on an Illumina HiSeq 2500. Molecular barcoding was employed in the preparation of TCR libraries, with unique molecular identifiers being used to normalize TCRbeta repertoire quantification. Using fastp at Q25 and MiXCR, TCRdb reprocessed the public reads and kept productive beta chains. Entries that share a CDR3 protein sequence are merged under the most common genes and DNA. For this sample there are 500,000 to 750,000 distinct CDR3 sequences; over 10% appear just once. The ten top clones hold 2.2% of the sample. Interpreted using the paper, the treatment or condition label stands for: allogeneic hematopoietic cell transplantation with graft depleted of TCRalphabeta T cells and CD19 B cells.

Sequencing was performed on PBMCs, mostly from graft donor cells, taken 360 days after TCRalphabeta/CD19-depleted stem cell transplant. Every receptor here comes from a male patient aged 10 to 17 who had a stem cell transplant for acute myeloid leukemia, so the T cells may come from the graft donor.

This clonotype was observed a handful of times. The chain couples TRBV28 to TRBJ1-1; D is unclear. V shed 5 bases and J shed 3 bases, with 10 bases lying between them. CDR1 is MDHEN, CDR2 SYDVKM, per germline. This CDR3 spans 13 amino acids. CDR3 sequence (DNA): TGTGCCAGCAGTACCTGGAGGGACACTGAAGCTTTCTTT. This sequence encodes CASSTWRDTEAFF.

In its sample, this clonotype was seen a few times. The chain has TRBV4-2 and TRBJ2-5; tentatively, D is TRBD1 (5 bases). The CDR3 sequence is 16 residues long. The germline V gene has CDR1 LGHNA and CDR2 YNFKEQ. Deletions cut 1 base from V and 1 base from J, with 13 bases between. CDR3 sequence (DNA): TGTGCCAGCAGCCAAGGAGAGAGCAGGGTCCAAGAGACCCAGTACTTC. Translating gives CASSQGESRVQETQYF.

The J gene is TRBJ1-2, the V gene TRBV6-1; tentative D call: TRBD1 (6 bases). This CDR3 spans 15 amino acids. V was clipped by 6 bases and J by 6 bases, with 20 bases between them. Germline CDR1 reads MNHNS; CDR2 reads SASEGT. In DNA, the CDR3 is TGTGCCAGCAGCCCCAACCCGGGGACACCGCATGGCTACACCTTC. This codes for CASSPNPGTPHGYTF.

This clonotype was recorded at least ten times. The chain recombines TRBV29-1 with TRBJ2-4; either TRBD1 or TRBD2 may supply D (5 bases each). This CDR3 spans 15 amino acids. CDR1 and CDR2 from the germline V gene are SQVTM and ANQGSEA. The ends were cut back, 6 bases at V and 1 base at J, with 16 bases in the middle. This chain's CDR3 is CSVTGPLGAKNIQYF. CDR3 sequence (DNA): TGCAGCGTAACGGGACCCCTTGGGGCCAAAAACATTCAGTACTTC.

This clonotype occurred many times. The V and J genes are TRBV28 and TRBJ1-2; tentatively, D is TRBD1 (5 bases). Germline CDR1 and CDR2: MDHEN and SYDVKM. The CDR3 is 16 residues long. Deletions cut 7 bases from V and 1 base from J, with 19 bases between. CDR3 amino acids: CASNSPRGAGNYGYTF. In nucleotides, the CDR3 is TGTGCCAGCAACTCTCCACGCGGGGCGGGTAACTATGGCTACACCTTC.

This clonotype was counted between two and nine times. The chain recombines TRBV20-1 with TRBJ1-2; no clear D. Between the trimmed V and J ends, which lost 5 bases and 4 bases, there was a span of 14 bases. Germline CDR1 and CDR2: DFQATT and SNEGSKA (reference sequence). The CDR3 is 13 residues long. The CDR3 DNA is TGCAGTGCTTCTAGGGAGGGAGGCTATGGCTACACCTTC. Encoded protein: CSASREGGYGYTF.

In this sample, this clonotype turned up many times. V is TRBV2 and J is TRBJ2-1, with 9 bases aligning to TRBD2. With 10 bases clipped from V and 7 bases from J, the junction kept 8 bases outside the gene matches. This CDR3 contains 13 residues. Germline values: CDR1 SNHLY, CDR2 FYNNEI. The CDR3, as DNA: TGTGCCAAAGGGGCGGGAGGGCCGAATGAGCAGTTCTTC. It translates to CAKGAGGPNEQFF.

The chain recombines TRBV7-8 with TRBJ2-7; no clear D gene. The CDR3 contains 15 residues. Trimming stripped 1 base from V and 2 bases from J, with 12 bases between. Germline V gene data show CDR1 as SGHVS and CDR2 as FQNEAQ. The CDR3 loop is CASSLEFSSAYEQYF. The CDR3 DNA sequence: TGTGCCAGCAGCTTAGAATTTAGTTCCGCCTACGAGCAGTACTTC.

This clonotype was found a few times. The chain joins TRBV7-9 to TRBJ2-5; D possibly corresponds to TRBD2 (5 bases). Germline V gives CDR1 SEHNR, CDR2 FQNEAQ (reference sequence). This CDR3 contains 14 residues. The V and J ends lost 5 bases and 4 bases respectively, with 14 bases between them. CDR3 in amino acids: CASSPLLEGETQYF. In DNA, the CDR3 is TGTGCCAGCAGCCCTCTACTAGAAGGAGAGACCCAGTACTTC.

The chain recombines TRBV24-1 with TRBJ2-2, with D maybe TRBD2 (6 bases). There are 13 residues in the CDR3. With 4 bases removed from V and 7 bases from J, the gap between germline ends came to 9 bases. Looked up from germline, CDR1 is KGHDR and CDR2 is SFDVKD. The CDR3 loop is CATSERGIGELFF. CDR3 DNA sequence: TGTGCCACCAGTGAGCGGGGAATCGGGGAGCTGTTTTTT.

This clonotype has just a few counts. The chain uses TRBV7-6 and TRBJ2-1; D is possibly TRBD2 (5 bases). The CDR3 extends over 16 amino acids. The germline V and J ends were trimmed by 3 bases and 3 bases, with 15 bases remaining between them. CDR1 is SGHVS, CDR2 FNYEAQ, per germline. DNA of the CDR3: TGTGCCAGCAGCTTCCCGGGTGGGAGCGGCTACAATGAGCAGTTCTTC. This encodes CASSFPGGSGYNEQFF.

In its sample, this clonotype was seen a few times. The chain carries TRBV7-6 and TRBJ2-7, with TRBD2 matching over 9 bases. J was trimmed by 0 bases and V by 3 bases; bases with no gene match: 3. There are 15 residues in the CDR3. Germline loops: CDR1 SGHVS, CDR2 FNYEAQ. CDR3 loop: CASSFASGNSYEQYF. The CDR3 DNA sequence: TGTGCCAGCAGCTTTGCTAGCGGGAACTCCTACGAGCAGTACTTC.

The chain combines TRBV20-1 with TRBJ2-3; D tentatively fits TRBD1 or TRBD2 (5 bases each). The CDR3 contains 15 residues. CDR1 DFQATT and CDR2 SNEGSKA come from the germline V gene (reference sequence). Trimming took off 6 bases at V and 0 bases at J, with 16 bases between the two ends. The CDR3 region has the DNA TGCAGTGCCGGCCGGGTGGGGGTTAGCACAGATACGCAGTATTTT. Its translation is CSAGRVGVSTDTQYF.

This clonotype has only one observation. This sequence joins TRBV5-1 and TRBJ2-7, with TRBD2 matching over 10 bases. The germline V gene has CDR1 SGHRS and CDR2 YFSETQ. The CDR3 extends over 17 amino acids. V dropped 0 bases and J dropped 1; count of bases not matched to a gene: 7. The CDR3 nucleotides are TGCGCCAGCAGCTTGGGGCTAGCGGGAGCATCGTCCTACGAGCAGTACTTC. This encodes CASSLGLAGASSYEQYF.

This clonotype was seen more than once but under ten times. The chain couples TRBV9 to TRBJ2-4; D not certain. The V end was cut by 0 bases, the J end by 9 bases, with 22 bases between. The CDR3 has 17 residues. The germline gives CDR1 SGDLS, CDR2 YYNGEE. The DNA for the CDR3 is TGTGCCAGCAGCGTAGGACCTAACCACCCTTATTATGGCATTCAGTACTTC. Its translation is CASSVGPNHPYYGIQYF.

This clonotype was observed a few times. The chain links TRBV20-1 to TRBJ2-5, with D perhaps TRBD2 (5 bases). Germline values: CDR1 DFQATT, CDR2 SNEGSKA (reference sequence). The CDR3 totals 11 residues. Trimming cost V 5 bases and J 5 bases, with 9 bases left between them. Here the CDR3 reads CSAPRTETQYF. CDR3 DNA: TGCAGTGCTCCCCGGACTGAGACCCAGTACTTC.

The V gene is TRBV12-5, the J gene TRBJ1-5; D perhaps matches TRBD1 (6 bases). Between the trimmed V and J ends, which lost 0 bases and 0 bases, there was a span of 21 bases. This CDR3 is 20 amino acids long. Germline V CDR1 and CDR2: LGHNT, FRNRAP. CDR3 DNA: TGTGCTAGTGGTTTGGTACTAGGGGGGCCAGGCGACTATAGCAATCAGCCCCAGCATTTT. Amino acid sequence: CASGLVLGGPGDYSNQPQHF.

The chain recombines TRBV29-1 with TRBJ2-7, with D perhaps being TRBD1 or TRBD2 (5 bases each). This CDR3 spans 14 amino acids. Germline lookup yields CDR1 SQVTM and CDR2 ANQGSEA. V lost 5 bases and J 2 bases, leaving 16 bases between the germline ends. The CDR3 sequence is CSVSGTREAYEQYF. CDR3 DNA sequence: TGCAGCGTTTCAGGGACCAGGGAAGCCTACGAGCAGTACTTC.

This clonotype was picked up many times. The chain couples TRBV11-2 to TRBJ2-5, with 9 bases lining up with TRBD1. With V trimmed by 1 base and J by 4 bases, 16 bases remained unmatched. Germline V gene data show CDR1 as SGHAT and CDR2 as FQNNGV. The CDR3 spans 19 residues. This chain's CDR3 is CASSLGIRGQGSVVETQYF. DNA for the CDR3: TGTGCCAGCAGCTTAGGCATCCGTGGACAGGGGAGTGTAGTAGAGACCCAGTACTTC.

The genes are TRBV3-1 and TRBJ1-1, with D uncertain. Trimming shortened V by 5 bases and J by 0 bases, and 7 bases separated the two germline ends. The CDR3 runs to 13 residues. Germline values: CDR1 LGHDT, CDR2 YNNKEL (reference sequence). This CDR3 is CASSSTLNTEAFF. CDR3 bases: TGTGCCAGCAGCTCAACACTGAACACTGAAGCTTTCTTT.

The chain is built from TRBV30 and TRBJ2-1; TRBD2 matches at 7 bases. J gave up 8 bases and V 0 bases, and 10 bases lay outside the gene matches. The germline V gene encodes CDR1 GTSNPN and CDR2 SVGIG (reference sequence). The CDR3 has 15 residues. CDR3 residues: CAWSVTSGLLYEQFF. The CDR3, as DNA: TGTGCCTGGAGTGTAACCTCGGGACTATTATATGAGCAGTTCTTC. Looking up the rest from reference TRBV30 and TRBJ2-1 gives the full variable domain: SQTIHQWPATLVQPVGSPLSLECTVEGTSNPNLYWYRQAAGRGLQLLFYSVGIGQISSEVPQNLSASRPQDRQFILSSKKLLLSDSGFYLCAWSVTSGLLYEQFFGPGTRLTVL.